Reported below is one TCR beta chain. Its cognate antigen is unknown. Clones were sequenced by immunoSEQ multiplex PCR, and TCRdb holds only the in-frame ones, with some missing. The data show 90,000 to 130,000 clones, over 85% seen once. This specimen belongs to a study of graft-versus-host responses after intestinal transplantation. As for the study in general: Grafts that recipients had were multivisceral, liver-intestinal, or isolated intestinal transplants. Study observations and caveats: Peak circulating GvH clone levels tracked with early post-transplant HvG declines. The marrow of recipients harbored GvH clones, and ileum or blood showed some of them first.

V was pared by 5 bases and J by 2 bases, with 10 bases of the junction left unmatched. Germline values: CDR1 SGHVS, CDR2 FNYEAQ. CDR3 length: 16 amino acids. This TCR was sampled from a human donor who received an intestinal transplant. The sequenced sample was unstimulated CD8+ T cells sorted from spleen or lymph node cells, obtained before intestinal transplant. This chain connects TRBV7-6 to TRBJ2-7; 9 nucleotides agree with TRBD2. The CDR3 nucleotides read TGTGCCAGCAGCGGACGACTAGCGGCCTCCCCCTACGAGCAGTACTTC. It encodes CASSGRLAASPYEQYF.